A selection of T cell receptor beta chains follows, all from one sample in a study of cytomegalovirus exposure and HLA in healthy donors. The data were produced by immunoSEQ multiplex PCR, yet TCRdb's version contains in-frame clones alone and is incomplete. Of fewer than 120,000 clones detected, 65% to 80% appear once; the ten largest clones hold 2.5% to 3%. Sample: PBMCs. All receptors come from a woman aged 60-70 years in good health and CMV-seropositive. Each CDR3 is given with its conserved first and last residue. Fields, in order: clone size, J gene, D gene, V gene, CDR3 protein, CDR3 DNA. The D gene is left open where the match is weak. The size entry is marked missing in some rows and otherwise reads once, few, many or a size class.

.	TRBJ2-7	TRBD1	TRBV19	CASSRGQAGYEQYF	TGTGCCAGTAGTAGGGGACAGGCGGGCTACGAGCAGTACTTC
.	TRBJ2-3	TRBD2	TRBV5-4	CASSLAAGVTDTQYF	TGTGCCAGCAGCTTAGCAGCGGGAGTCACAGATACGCAGTATTTT
.	TRBJ1-1	TRBD1	TRBV7-2	CASSLLGQGGTEAFF	TGTGCCAGCAGCTTACTGGGACAGGGGGGCACTGAAGCTTTCTTT
.	TRBJ2-2	TRBD1	TRBV5-1	CASSGRDRGLVDTGELFF	TGCGCCAGCAGCGGCCGGGACAGGGGGCTGGTGGACACCGGGGAGCTGTTTTTT
.	TRBJ1-1	TRBD1	TRBV5-4	CASTLGTGMSATEAFF	TGTGCCAGCACCCTGGGGACAGGGATGTCGGCCACTGAAGCTTTCTTT
.	TRBJ1-1	.	TRBV19	CASSRQTNTEAFF	TGTGCCAGTAGTCGACAGACGAACACTGAAGCTTTCTTT
.	TRBJ2-7	TRBD2	TRBV6-1	CASRGTSRYEQYF	TGTGCCAGCAGAGGGACTAGCCGCTACGAGCAGTACTTC
.	TRBJ1-5	TRBD1	TRBV9	CASSVGPGTGGNQPQHF	TGTGCCAGCAGCGTAGGCCCCGGGACAGGGGGTAATCAGCCCCAGCATTTT
once	TRBJ2-1	.	TRBV30	CAWSVGRNGQFF	TGTGCCTGGAGTGTAGGGAGGAATGGGCAGTTCTTC
.	TRBJ1-1	TRBD1	TRBV4-2	CASSPRRPDRVTEAFF	TGTGCCAGCAGCCCCCGTCGACCGGACAGGGTCACTGAAGCTTTCTTT
.	TRBJ1-4	TRBD1	TRBV28	CASSSYEGASGKLFF	TGTGCCAGCAGTTCTTATGAGGGGGCGTCGGGAAAACTGTTTTTT
once	TRBJ1-2	.	TRBV11-2	CASSLAPHPRGGYTF	TGTGCCAGCAGCTTAGCCCCTCACCCCCGGGGTGGCTACACCTTC
.	TRBJ2-1	.	TRBV9	CASSPNNREQFF	TGTGCCAGCAGCCCAAACAACAGGGAGCAGTTCTTC
.	TRBJ1-1	TRBD1	TRBV7-9	CASSLGTGGVGTEAFF	TGTGCCAGCAGCTTAGGGACAGGGGGCGTCGGTACTGAAGCTTTCTTT
.	TRBJ1-1	TRBD1	TRBV9	CASSLGQGAANTEAFF	TGTGCCAGCAGCCTGGGACAGGGGGCCGCGAACACTGAAGCTTTCTTT
.	TRBJ1-1	.	TRBV30	CAWITRAWKTEAFF	TGTGCCTGGATCACCAGGGCCTGGAAAACTGAAGCTTTCTTT
once	TRBJ1-5	TRBD1	TRBV29-1	CSVGDRNQPQHF	TGCAGCGTAGGGGACAGAAATCAGCCCCAGCATTTT
once	TRBJ2-1	.	TRBV5-1	CASSLSPPGGNYNEQFF	TGCGCCAGCAGCTTGTCACCACCAGGGGGGAATTACAATGAGCAGTTCTTC
.	TRBJ1-2	TRBD1	TRBV6-5	CASSYGTDPKNYGYTF	TGTGCCAGCAGTTATGGGACAGACCCTAAGAATTATGGCTACACCTTC
.	TRBJ2-5	.	TRBV29-1	CSAEMTATFQETQYF	TGCAGCGCGGAGATGACAGCGACTTTTCAAGAGACCCAGTACTTC
.	TRBJ1-1	.	TRBV5-1	CASSLPSAAPTEAFF	TGCGCCAGCAGCCTACCGTCTGCGGCGCCTACTGAAGCTTTCTTT
.	TRBJ2-1	TRBD2	TRBV18	CASSPSPLGGSYNEQFF	TGTGCCAGCTCACCGAGTCCCTTGGGGGGGTCCTACAATGAGCAGTTCTTC
few	TRBJ2-5	.	TRBV5-4	CASSLRAGEETQYF	TGTGCCAGCAGCCTGCGGGCAGGGGAAGAGACCCAGTACTTC
.	TRBJ2-7	TRBD2	TRBV19	CASSTKGTSGDKAYEQYF	TGTGCCAGTAGTACCAAGGGGACTAGCGGGGACAAAGCCTACGAGCAGTACTTC
.	TRBJ2-7	TRBD1	TRBV18	CASSRDRESYEQYF	TGTGCCAGCTCAAGGGACAGGGAATCCTACGAGCAGTACTTC
.	TRBJ2-1	TRBD2	TRBV9	CASSVRSGMTYNEQFF	TGTGCCAGCAGCGTACGTAGCGGGATGACCTACAATGAGCAGTTCTTC
.	TRBJ2-7	TRBD1	TRBV27	CASNRQGVHEQYF	TGTGCCAGCAACCGACAGGGGGTCCACGAGCAGTACTTC
many	TRBJ1-4	.	TRBV4-1	CASSPQVSTNEKLFF	TGCGCCAGCAGCCCTCAGGTGTCAACTAATGAAAAACTGTTTTTT
.	TRBJ2-1	TRBD2	TRBV10-2	CASSTSVHSYNEQFF	TGCGCCAGCAGTACTAGCGTTCACTCCTACAATGAGCAGTTCTTC
.	TRBJ2-2	.	TRBV5-1	CASSLRVGELFF	TGCGCCAGCAGCCTGAGGGTCGGGGAGCTGTTTTTT
medium-sized	TRBJ1-4	.	TRBV29-1	CSVEGVAASGVEKLFF	TGCAGCGTTGAAGGTGTGGCAGCGTCTGGTGTTGAAAAACTGTTTTTT
.	TRBJ1-4	TRBD1	TRBV7-6	CASSSGQATNEKLFF	TGTGCCAGCAGCTCTGGACAGGCAACTAATGAAAAACTGTTTTTT
.	TRBJ2-7	TRBD2	TRBV7-2	CASSIGLAGGEQYF	TGTGCCAGCAGCATCGGACTAGCGGGAGGCGAGCAGTACTTC
.	TRBJ1-5	.	TRBV10-1	CASSESYNQPQHF	TGCGCCAGCAGTGAGTCGTACAATCAGCCCCAGCATTTT
.	TRBJ2-1	.	TRBV7-6	CASSFQRSSGYNEQFF	TGTGCCAGCAGCTTTCAAAGGAGTAGTGGGTACAATGAGCAGTTCTTC
.	TRBJ1-1	TRBD1	TRBV19	CASTRTGEARTEAFF	TGTGCCAGTACCCGGACAGGGGAGGCACGCACTGAAGCTTTCTTT
.	TRBJ2-1	.	TRBV5-1	CASTEGSYNEQFF	TGCGCCAGCACGGAGGGCTCCTACAATGAGCAGTTCTTC
.	TRBJ2-5	TRBD2	TRBV28	CASLAGGGETQYF	TGTGCCAGCCTAGCGGGAGGAGGGGAGACCCAGTACTTC
few	TRBJ1-2	TRBD1	TRBV10-3	CANKGQGAYGYTF	TGTGCCAACAAGGGACAGGGGGCCTACGGCTACACCTTC
.	TRBJ2-7	.	TRBV5-1	CASSLTGIGSYEQYF	TGCGCCAGCAGCTTGACCGGGATAGGGTCCTACGAGCAGTACTTC
.	TRBJ2-1	.	TRBV7-6	CASSLTPRREQFF	TGTGCCAGCAGCTTAACTCCCCGGAGGGAGCAGTTCTTC
few	TRBJ1-5	.	TRBV19	CASSLGTGDQPQHF	TGTGCCAGTAGTCTTGGGACGGGAGATCAGCCCCAGCATTTT
.	TRBJ2-1	TRBD2	TRBV5-1	CASSTSGTPPQFF	TGCGCCAGCAGCACTAGCGGGACTCCCCCCCAGTTCTTC
.	TRBJ1-5	.	TRBV2	CASSVTGLGNQPQHF	TGTGCCAGCAGTGTAACAGGATTGGGCAATCAGCCCCAGCATTTT
.	TRBJ1-1	TRBD1	TRBV28	CASRDRGITEAFF	TGTGCCAGCAGGGACAGGGGGATCACTGAAGCTTTCTTT